These 8 T cell receptor beta chains were sequenced from one sample in a study of T cell changes during pregnancy in multiple sclerosis. Clones were read by immunoSEQ multiplex PCR, and TCRdb kept only the in-frame ones, dropping some. This table holds 66,000 or so clones, about nine tenths found once. Sequenced here: peripheral blood, sampled in the first trimester of pregnancy. The receptors originated from a female donor in good health, enrolled as a control in a pregnancy study.

This sequence joins TRBV27 and TRBJ1-1; 7 bases map to TRBD1. This CDR3 spans 14 amino acids. The ends lost 3 bases at V and 4 bases at J; junction bases unmatched: 5. Germline V lookup: CDR1 MNHEY, CDR2 SMNVEV (reference sequence). In nucleotides, the CDR3 is TGTGCCAGCAGTTTGACGACAGGGAGCACTGAAGCTTTCTTT. Its translation: CASSLTTGSTEAFF.

The rearrangement uses TRBV21-1 and TRBJ2-1; TRBD1, the table's D call, was not compared with the DNA. TRBV21-1 is shown as a pseudogene. There are 14 residues in the CDR3. The CDR3 region is CASRVGQGLYEQFF. The CDR3 region has the DNA TGTGCCAGCAGAGTGGGACAGGGGTTGTATGAGCAGTTCTTC.

A few counts support this clone. The V gene is TRBV7-9, the J gene TRBJ2-3; 7 nucleotides agree with TRBD2. With 4 bases clipped from V and 2 bases from J, the junction kept 6 bases outside the gene matches. The CDR3 length is 15 residues. In germline, CDR1 is SEHNR, CDR2 FQNEAQ (reference sequence). CDR3 residues: CASSYSSGITDTQYF. CDR3 coding DNA: TGTGCCAGCAGCTACTCTAGCGGAATCACAGATACGCAGTATTTT.

This chain uses TRBV7-3 with TRBJ1-1, with no clear D. This CDR3 has 16 residues. The germline V gene encodes CDR1 SGHTA and CDR2 FQGTGA. V lost 5 bases and J lost 1, with 17 bases in between. The CDR3 nucleotides read TGTGCCAGCAGCCCGGCCGTGGGCAGAGCGAACACTGAAGCTTTCTTT. This gives the protein CASSPAVGRANTEAFF. Supplemented by reference TRBV7-3 and TRBJ1-1, the full variable domain reads GAGVSQTPSNKVTEKGKYVELRCDPISGHTALYWYRQSLGQGPEFLIYFQGTGAADDSGLPNDRFFAVRPEGSVSTLKIQRTERGDSAVYLCASSPAVGRANTEAFFGQGTRLTVV.

V is TRBV7-9 and J is TRBJ2-3; 9 nucleotides align to TRBD2. The germline gives CDR1 SEHNR, CDR2 FQNEAQ (reference sequence). The J segment lost 5 bases and the V segment lost 5 bases, leaving 8 bases of the junction unmatched. The length of the CDR3 is 15 residues. The CDR3 region is CASSPERGALDTQYF. CDR3 sequence (DNA): TGTGCCAGCAGCCCAGAGCGGGGGGCCTTAGATACGCAGTATTTT.

This chain joins TRBV19 and TRBJ1-1; D gene uncertain. The germline V gene encodes CDR1 LNHDA and CDR2 SQIVND (reference sequence). This CDR3 is built from 13 residues. With 4 bases removed from V and 1 base from J, the gap between germline ends came to 7 bases. The CDR3 DNA reads as TGTGCCAGTAGTACCGGGGAGAACACTGAAGCTTTCTTT. It translates to CASSTGENTEAFF.

The chain joins TRBV7-6 to TRBJ2-5, with TRBD1 matching over 7 bases. The CDR3 runs 15 residues. V lost 3 bases, J lost 5 bases, and 9 bases stayed unmatched. Germline CDR1 reads SGHVS; CDR2 reads FNYEAQ. CDR3 DNA: TGTGCCAGCAGCTTCGATCAAGGGGGCTCGGAGACCCAGTACTTC. Its translation is CASSFDQGGSETQYF.

The V gene is TRBV7-3, the J gene TRBJ2-3; 11 positions agree with TRBD2. Germline trimming cut 5 bases from V and 4 bases from J; bases unmatched to any gene: 5. Germline V gives CDR1 SGHTA, CDR2 FQGTGA. The CDR3 contains 15 residues. The CDR3 here is CASSLSGGAADTQYF. For the CDR3, the DNA is TGTGCCAGCAGCCTTAGCGGGGGGGCCGCAGATACGCAGTATTTT.